This TCR beta chain was identified in a study of beta chain features in type 1 diabetes listed by TCRdb under 2018. Concerning the study at large: Mean age, gender distribution, total cell number and subset yield did not differ between patients and healthy donors. Across all samples, 90 million to 130 million sorted cells were examined, and cell number per subset correlated strongly with RNA yield. Regulatory and stem cell-like memory subsets were obtained from only 8 patients and about 8 healthy donors, while naive and central memory subsets were obtained from all 28 donors. In the study, TCRB repertoires of sorted circulating CD4+ T cell subsets from recently diagnosed type 1 diabetes patients were compared with those of matched healthy donors.

Reading from cysteine to phenylalanine, the CDR3 counts 14 amino acids. The CDR3 DNA has 42 bases and is translated from base 1. Taken from the germline V gene, the CDR1 and CDR2 loops are SGHTA and FQGNSA. The junction carries 6 bases between V and J, which are trimmed by 3 bases and 1 base respectively. A remark on this clone: Its antigen is unknown. No base quality information exists; no much larger clone differs at one position.

All of the isolated RNA was reverse transcribed with the High Capacity cDNA Reverse Transcription Kit, so expressed TCRB transcripts were sequenced. Deep immunoSEQ sequencing was performed on naive, central memory and regulatory T cell samples, with an average of roughly 3.6 million total reads per sample. Sorted cells were lysed in RLT buffer and RNA was extracted with DNase-treated RNeasy Micro or Mini kits, depending on cell number. Each cell subset was processed separately to prevent cross-contamination, with patient and healthy donor samples processed together. The immunoSEQ multiplex PCR was used to amplify TCRB sequences from cDNA, yielding 87-bp fragments that span the CDR3 region. The amplicons were sequenced using the Illumina HiSeq platform. From the authors' description of their analysis: Synthetic template baselines were used to correct PCR bias computationally, reads within Hamming distance 2 were collapsed together, and singletons that could not be merged were discarded. By aligning reads against IMGT, V, D and J genes, CDR3 length, and insertions or deletions at six rearrangement sites were assigned. Within each subset, clonotype counts were normalized to the number of sorted cells before true diversity and Gini coefficients were calculated with the tcR R package. The overlap coefficient, calculated on TCRB nucleotide sequences, was used to measure repertoire sharing. This immuneACCESS table, as held by TCRdb, lists in-frame sequences with V and J called but not all clones. Of the missing ones, under half trace to an unresolved V gene in checked studies; the others have no known cause. The V and J calls and the clone size are those of that table, but D and trimming were determined from the DNA. The sample table shows some 200,000 clones, and roughly a tenth are seen once. 1% to 1.5% of the sample goes to the ten largest clones.

What the work shows at the level of the full study, not this receptor alone: Patients with type 1 diabetes made fewer insertions and deleted more nucleotides at VDJ recombination sites, implying thymic rearrangement abnormalities. Only small numbers of individuals were included in the HLA sub-analyses, which left unresolved whether HLA type had any influence on TCRB rearrangement. Sequencing cDNA rather than genomic DNA could over-represent highly expressing activated cells, although activation and CD3 levels did not differ between groups. Naive, central memory and regulatory TCRB repertoires appeared more similar among patients than among healthy donors. Shorter templates might have been favored by PCR, but patient and control samples were amplified and corrected together, so both groups would have been affected equally by any skew. In all four CD4+ subsets, TCRB CDR3 length was moderately but significantly shorter in type 1 diabetes patients.

Each donor gave one peripheral blood draw, averaging about 100 mL, which was collected into heparinised tubes. A BD FACSAria II was used to sort naive, central memory, regulatory and stem cell-like memory CD4+ T cells with a panel that included CD45RO, CCR7, CD25, CD127, CD95 and CD27. All sorted populations exceeded 95% purity. Right away, PBMCs were isolated by Lymphoprep density gradient centrifugation and were stained directly, with no culture step. So that batch effects would be minimized, each experiment stained and sorted samples in pairs, pairing one healthy donor with one patient. The sequenced material came from central memory CD4+ T cells from blood. The chain is encoded by TRBV7-2 joined to TRBJ2-2, with a tentative D gene TRBD1 over 5 matching bases. The TCR comes from a man aged 18 to 29 in good health. The DNA is TGTGCCAGCAGCTTCGACAGGAACACCGGGGAGCTGTTTTTT. The resulting protein is CASSFDRNTGELFF.